The 30 T cell receptor beta chains below come from one sample, sequenced in a study of neurological immune-mediated disorders. Each CDR3 protein is one row after TCRdb ran MiXCR on the 5' RACE reads. The sample consists of about 50,000 distinct CDR3 sequences, approximately 10% of them appearing once. The source material was PBMCs. These receptors were obtained from a man between 70 and 80 years old with HTLV-1-associated myelopathy (HAM/TSP).

This clonotype occurred many times. The chain uses TRBV20-1 and TRBJ2-2, with 8 bases lining up with TRBD2. The ends lost 6 bases at V and 1 base at J; junction bases unmatched: 10. Looked up from germline, CDR1 is DFQATT and CDR2 is SNEGSKA (reference sequence). This CDR3 region has 16 residues. The CDR3 is CSAHGRGPLNTGELFF. The CDR3, as DNA: TGCAGTGCCCACGGGAGGGGACCCTTGAACACCGGGGAGCTGTTTTTT.

This clonotype was recorded many times. The gene calls are TRBV7-9 and TRBJ2-3; the D call may be TRBD1 or TRBD2 (5 bases each). The CDR3 runs 18 residues. Germline V lookup: CDR1 SEHNR, CDR2 FQNEAQ (reference sequence). V lost 3 bases and J 4 bases, leaving 23 bases between the germline ends. Written as DNA, the CDR3 is TGTGCCAGCAGCTTTTCCGGCGACTCCTTGGGGACCGCAGATACGCAGTATTTT. Protein sequence: CASSFSGDSLGTADTQYF.

As concerns this clonotype: Sequence at one end of the junction differs from germline and may be a read error. The chain recombines TRBV24-1 with TRBJ2-1, with D tentatively TRBD1 (5 bases). This CDR3 spans 14 amino acids. The V gene's germline CDR1 is KGHDR and CDR2 SFDVKD. The CDR3 coding sequence is TGTACCACGAGTAGCAGGGCTGCTTACAATGAGCAGTTCTTC. Protein sequence: CTTSSRAAYNEQFF.

This clonotype was detected ten times or more. V is TRBV24-1 and J is TRBJ2-1; no reliable D call. The CDR3 has 13 amino acids. Germline V gene data show CDR1 as KGHDR and CDR2 as SFDVKD. Trimming pared 0 bases from V and 13 bases from J, leaving 12 bases between. CDR3 nucleotide sequence: TGTGCCACCAGTGATTTGCCCCGTGGTGATCAGTTCTTC. The encoded protein is CATSDLPRGDQFF.

This clonotype appeared many times. V is TRBV5-1 and J is TRBJ2-7; D is ambiguous. CDR3 size: 13 residues. Germline V gene data show CDR1 as SGHRS and CDR2 as YFSETQ. With 4 bases removed from V and 1 base from J, the gap between germline ends came to 9 bases. CDR3 sequence reads: CASSPPISYEQYF. CDR3 DNA: TGCGCCAGCAGCCCGCCGATTTCCTACGAGCAGTACTTC.

In its sample, this clonotype was seen many times. The chain carries TRBV29-1 and TRBJ2-2; 11 positions agree with TRBD1. The germline V gene encodes CDR1 SQVTM and CDR2 ANQGSEA. J was trimmed by 6 bases and V by 4 bases; bases with no gene match: 7. This CDR3 has 15 residues. DNA for the CDR3: TGCAGCGTTGGAATAGGACAGGGGGCGCCCGGGGAGCTGTTTTTT. This gives the protein CSVGIGQGAPGELFF.

This clonotype was counted ten times or more. The J gene is TRBJ2-1, the V gene TRBV6-6, with 7 bases matching TRBD2. J gave up 5 bases and V 5 bases, and 6 bases lay outside the gene matches. CDR1 and CDR2 from the germline V gene are MNHNY and SVGAGI (reference sequence). CDR3 length: 14 residues. The CDR3 nucleotides read TGTGCCAGCAGTAACCGGGACTACAACAATGAGCAGTTCTTC. Amino acid sequence: CASSNRDYNNEQFF.

This clonotype came up many times. The J gene is TRBJ1-2, the V gene TRBV20-1, with 7 bases identical to TRBD1. CDR3 size: 15 residues. Trimming took 6 bases from V and 6 from J; bases not matched to a gene: 16. Germline V gives CDR1 DFQATT, CDR2 SNEGSKA (reference sequence). CDR3 sequence reads: CSATLTSTGRNGYTF. CDR3 coding DNA: TGCAGTGCAACGCTGACCTCGACAGGGAGGAATGGCTACACCTTC.

This clonotype qualifies as medium-sized (0.01 to 0.1%). V usage is TRBV5-1 and J usage is TRBJ2-5; tentatively, D is TRBD2 (7 bases). The germline V gene encodes CDR1 SGHRS and CDR2 YFSETQ. The CDR3 sequence is 16 residues long. The V gene lost 2 bases and the J gene lost 0 bases, with 14 bases spanning the gap. The CDR3 reads CASSFGGGADQETQYF. CDR3 coding DNA: TGCGCCAGCAGCTTTGGCGGGGGCGCCGACCAAGAGACCCAGTACTTC.

This clonotype was counted many times. The chain links TRBV12-3 or TRBV12-4 to TRBJ2-3; 13 nucleotides match TRBD2. Trimming cost V 6 bases and J 6 bases; bases outside gene matches: 9. CDR3 length equals 16 residues. CDR3 in amino acids: CASSPGLAGVWDTQYF. As DNA, the CDR3 is TGTGCCAGCAGCCCCGGACTAGCGGGAGTCTGGGATACGCAGTATTTT.

At least ten counts were recorded for this clonotype. The genes are TRBV6-6 and TRBJ1-5, with 10 bases aligning to TRBD1. The junction had 12 bases not matched to a gene; V was cut back by 2 bases and J by 5 bases. CDR3 length equals 18 residues. The V gene's germline CDR1 is MNHNY and CDR2 SVGAGI (reference sequence). The CDR3 protein is CASSYPAGQGMRDQPQHF. For the CDR3, the DNA is TGTGCCAGCAGTTACCCTGCGGGACAGGGGATGAGAGATCAGCCCCAGCATTTT.

This clonotype was recorded once. This chain links TRBV7-2 with TRBJ1-1; D gene unclear. Trimming pared 3 bases from V and 2 bases from J, leaving 7 bases between. Germline V gene lookup returns CDR1 SGHTA and CDR2 FQGNSA. This CDR3 contains 13 residues. The CDR3 DNA follows: TGTGCCAGCAGCTTGTGGCTTAACACTGAAGCTTTCTTT. Protein sequence: CASSLWLNTEAFF.

This clonotype has at least ten counts. This sequence joins TRBV20-1 and TRBJ2-5; TRBD1 matches 7 bases. V lost 5 bases and J lost 2; bases outside the gene matches: 11. The length of the CDR3 is 15 residues. The germline V gene encodes CDR1 DFQATT and CDR2 SNEGSKA (reference sequence). This chain's CDR3 is CSARTSDRVQETQYF. CDR3 coding DNA: TGCAGTGCTCGAACCTCAGACAGGGTTCAAGAGACCCAGTACTTC.

This clonotype came up many times. This rearrangement joins TRBV12-3 or TRBV12-4 to TRBJ2-2; 8 nucleotides align to TRBD1. This CDR3 has 15 residues. Germline trimming cut 7 bases from V and 1 base from J; bases unmatched to any gene: 5. The CDR3 loop is CASTEQGVNTGELFF. The CDR3 DNA reads TGTGCCAGCACCGAACAGGGGGTGAACACCGGGGAGCTGTTTTTT.

This clonotype has a count of ten or more. This chain links TRBV27 with TRBJ2-1; the match to TRBD2 covers 14 bases. Germline CDR1 is MNHEY and CDR2 is SMNVEV (reference sequence). The CDR3 is made up of 16 amino acids. V was pared by 7 bases and J by 8 bases, with 10 bases of the junction left unmatched. CDR3 nucleotides: TGTGCCAGCACTCTGGGGGTGACTAGCGGGAGGGATGAGCAGTTCTTC. Translation: CASTLGVTSGRDEQFF.

Only a few counts were recorded for this clonotype. The V gene is TRBV5-1, the J gene TRBJ2-3, with TRBD1 matching 7 bases. Germline assignment: CDR1 SGHRS and CDR2 YFSETQ. This CDR3 has 15 residues. With 2 bases clipped from V and 1 base from J, the junction kept 4 bases outside the gene matches. The CDR3 sequence is CASSLYDRGTDTQYF. The CDR3 DNA follows: TGCGCCAGCAGCTTATACGACAGGGGCACAGATACGCAGTATTTT.

Regarding this clonotype: A much larger clone lies one base from this, so it may be a read error. The conserved phenylalanine or tryptophan normally closing the CDR3 is absent here, so this likely arose from a read error. The chain joins TRBV20-1 to TRBJ2-5, with TRBD1 matching 10 bases. With 5 bases clipped from V and 2 bases from J, the junction kept 2 bases outside the gene matches. In germline, CDR1 is DFQATT, CDR2 SNEGSKA (reference sequence). The CDR3 extends over 13 amino acids. CDR3 region: CSAWGQGQETQYS. In nucleotides, the CDR3 is TGCAGTGCTTGGGGACAGGGGCAAGAGACCCAGTACTCC.

This clonotype came up many times. The gene calls are TRBV7-9 and TRBJ2-5; TRBD2 agrees at 16 bases. Germline loops: CDR1 SEHNR, CDR2 FQNEAQ (reference sequence). V was pared by 4 bases and J by 5 bases, with 10 bases of the junction left unmatched. The CDR3 spans 18 residues. The CDR3 DNA is TGTGCCAGCAGCTCCGCCGGGACTAGCGGGAGGGCCGGGGAGACCCAGTACTTC. Residues: CASSSAGTSGRAGETQYF.

This clonotype turned up a few times. The chain links TRBV19 to TRBJ2-1, with 8 nucleotides matching TRBD1. The CDR3 has 14 amino acids. Germline V CDR1 and CDR2: LNHDA, SQIVND (reference sequence). After removal of 9 bases from V and 0 bases from J, the junction contained 4 bases not matched to a gene. The CDR3 is CASRGPSSYNEQFF. The CDR3 bases are TGTGCCAGCAGGGGGCCCAGCTCCTACAATGAGCAGTTCTTC.

This clonotype was found many times. The CDR3 protein is CASSWGGRSNYGYTF. DNA for the CDR3: TGCGCCAGCAGCTGGGGGGGACGGTCAAACTATGGCTACACCTTC. The V call is TRBV5-1, the J call TRBJ1-2; tentative D call: TRBD1 (5 bases). The germline V gene has CDR1 SGHRS and CDR2 YFSETQ. The V gene lost 3 bases and the J gene lost 2 bases, with 14 bases spanning the gap. The CDR3 loop spans 15 amino acids.

Details on this clonotype: Mismatch with germline at one junction end may stem from a read error. The CDR3 protein is CASSLARAGKTGALFF. The CDR3 coding sequence is TGTGCCAGCAGCTTAGCGCGCGCAGGGAAAACCGGGGCGCTGTTTTTT. The gene calls are TRBV7-2 and TRBJ2-2; the D call may be TRBD1 or TRBD2 (5 bases each). The CDR3 has 16 residues. CDR1 is SGHTA and CDR2 is FQGNSA in the germline V gene.

This clonotype was observed at least ten times. The gene calls are TRBV7-9 and TRBJ2-7; unclear D gene. V was shortened by 7 bases and J by 4 bases, with 14 bases between the two germline ends. This CDR3 has 13 residues. CDR1 SEHNR and CDR2 FQNEAQ come from the germline V gene (reference sequence). As DNA, the CDR3 is TGTGCCAGCAACCTGGACGGGTCGTACGAGCAGTACTTC. The encoded protein is CASNLDGSYEQYF.

This clonotype was recorded at least ten times. CDR3 DNA: TGTGCCAGCAAGTGGTGGGGACTAGCCAAAAGAGAGCAGTTCTTC. This encodes CASKWWGLAKREQFF. The chain has TRBV9 and TRBJ2-1; TRBD2 matches 9 bases. V was pared by 6 bases and J by 10 bases, with 14 bases of the junction left unmatched. Germline V gene data show CDR1 as SGDLS and CDR2 as YYNGEE. This CDR3 region has 15 residues.

This clonotype was found many times. V usage is TRBV20-1 and J usage is TRBJ2-2, with D possibly matching TRBD2 (6 bases). The V end lost 1 base, the J end lost 7 bases, and 7 bases lay between the germline ends. The CDR3 has 12 amino acids. Germline V gene sequence: CDR1 DFQATT, CDR2 SNEGSKA (reference sequence). The CDR3 DNA is TGCAGTGCTAGAGCGGGAGTCGGGGAGCTGTTTTTT. It codes for CSARAGVGELFF.

This clonotype was counted at least ten times. J is TRBJ2-2 and V is TRBV7-2; 8 positions match TRBD2. The CDR3 extends over 13 amino acids. The germline V gene has CDR1 SGHTA and CDR2 FQGNSA. Losses at the gene ends were 4 bases for V and 7 bases for J; bases not matched to a gene: 2. The CDR3: CASSSLAGGELFF. CDR3 bases: TGTGCCAGCAGCTCTCTAGCGGGCGGGGAGCTGTTTTTT. Supplemented by reference TRBV7-2 and TRBJ2-2, the full variable domain reads GAGVSQSPSNKVTEKGKDVELRCDPISGHTALYWYRQSLGQGLEFLIYFQGNSAPDKSGLPSDRFSAERTGGSVSTLTIQRTQQEDSAVYLCASSSLAGGELFFGEGSRLTVL.

This clonotype came up many times. V usage is TRBV20-1 and J usage is TRBJ1-5; D may be TRBD1 (5 bases). This CDR3 spans 13 amino acids. Germline V gives CDR1 DFQATT, CDR2 SNEGSKA (reference sequence). The ends were cut back, 5 bases at V and 1 base at J, with 9 bases in the middle. The CDR3 DNA is TGCAGTGCTGGGGACTCAAGCAATCAGCCCCAGCATTTT. Translated, it gives CSAGDSSNQPQHF.

This clonotype was counted ten times or more. This rearrangement joins TRBV12-3 or TRBV12-4 to TRBJ2-2; no definite D call. Trimming took 6 bases from V and 6 from J, leaving 11 bases between them. The CDR3 length is 13 residues. Here the CDR3 reads CASRPDGAGELFF. The CDR3 DNA follows: TGTGCCAGCAGACCCGATGGGGCCGGGGAGCTGTTTTTT.

This clonotype was found many times. V is TRBV12-3 or TRBV12-4 and J is TRBJ1-6; 7 bases agree with TRBD1. Losses at the gene ends were 6 bases for V and 10 bases for J; bases not matched to a gene: 6. This CDR3 has 13 amino acids. CDR3 amino acids: CASRQRDSSPLHF. DNA of the CDR3: TGTGCCAGCAGGCAACGGGACAGCTCACCCCTCCACTTT.

This clonotype was recorded at least ten times. The chain has TRBV7-3 and TRBJ1-1; D possibly corresponds to TRBD1 (5 bases). V was cut by 6 bases and J by 1 base, with 9 bases left in between. The germline V gene has CDR1 SGHTA and CDR2 FQGTGA. CDR3 length: 13 amino acids. CDR3 amino acids: CASSGGRNTEAFF. The DNA of the CDR3 is TGTGCCAGCAGTGGGGGTCGGAACACTGAAGCTTTCTTT.

In regard to this clonotype: This may be a read error: a much more frequent sequence differs by one nucleotide. The CDR3 region has the DNA TGCAGTTCTAGAGGGGGGGGTCGTGGCGAGCAGTACTTC. Protein: CSSRGGGRGEQYF. The gene calls are TRBV20-1 and TRBJ2-7, with D perhaps matching TRBD2 (7 bases). From germline, CDR1 is DFQATT and CDR2 SNEGSKA (reference sequence). The CDR3 has 13 amino acids.